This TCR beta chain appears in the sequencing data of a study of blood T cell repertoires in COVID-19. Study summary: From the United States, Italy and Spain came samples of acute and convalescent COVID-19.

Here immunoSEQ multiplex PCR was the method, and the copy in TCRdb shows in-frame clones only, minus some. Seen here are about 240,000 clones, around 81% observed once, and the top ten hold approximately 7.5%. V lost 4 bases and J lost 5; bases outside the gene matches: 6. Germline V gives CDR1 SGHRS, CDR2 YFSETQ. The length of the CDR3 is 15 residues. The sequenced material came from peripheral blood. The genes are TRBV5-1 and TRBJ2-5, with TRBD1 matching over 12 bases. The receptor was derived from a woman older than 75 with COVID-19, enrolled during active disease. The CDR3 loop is CASSGGTGGEETQYF. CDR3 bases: TGCGCCAGCAGCGGAGGGACAGGGGGCGAGGAGACCCAGTACTTC. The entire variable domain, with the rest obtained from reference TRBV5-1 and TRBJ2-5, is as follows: KAGVTQTPRYLIKTRGQQVTLSCSPISGHRSVSWYQQTPGQGLQFLFEYFSETQRNKGNFPGRFSGRQFSNSRSEMNVSTLELGDSALYLCASSGGTGGEETQYFGPGTRLLVL.